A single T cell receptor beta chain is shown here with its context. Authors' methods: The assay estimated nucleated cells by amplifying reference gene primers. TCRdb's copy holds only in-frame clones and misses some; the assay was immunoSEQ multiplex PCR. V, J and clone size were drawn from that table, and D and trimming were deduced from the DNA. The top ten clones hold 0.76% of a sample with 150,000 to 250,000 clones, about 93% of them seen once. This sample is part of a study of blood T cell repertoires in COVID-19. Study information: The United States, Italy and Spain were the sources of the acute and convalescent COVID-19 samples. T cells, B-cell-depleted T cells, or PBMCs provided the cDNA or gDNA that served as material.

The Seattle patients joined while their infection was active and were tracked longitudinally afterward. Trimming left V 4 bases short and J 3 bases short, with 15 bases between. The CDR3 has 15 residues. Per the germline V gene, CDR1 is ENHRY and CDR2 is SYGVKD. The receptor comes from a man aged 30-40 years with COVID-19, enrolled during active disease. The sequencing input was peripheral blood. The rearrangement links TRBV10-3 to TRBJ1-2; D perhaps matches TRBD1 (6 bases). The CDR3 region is CAISGGTGPHYGYTF. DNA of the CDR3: TGTGCCATCAGTGGGGGTACAGGGCCCCACTATGGCTACACCTTC.